A single sample is the source of the 14 T cell receptor beta chains below, sequenced in a study of blood T cell repertoires in COVID-19. TCRdb keeps only in-frame clones here, not all; method: immunoSEQ multiplex PCR. The sample lists a few hundred thousand clones, approximately 80% occurring once. Sequencing input: peripheral blood. The source is a middle-aged woman who had recovered from COVID-19.

This clone showed up just once. This rearrangement joins TRBV18 to TRBJ2-7; D perhaps matches TRBD1 (6 bases). Between the trimmed V and J ends, which lost 1 base and 2 bases, there was a span of 9 bases. There are 14 residues in the CDR3. Germline V gene sequence: CDR1 KGHSH, CDR2 LQKENI. CDR3 nucleotides: TGTGCCAGCTCACCACGGACAGAAACCTACGAGCAGTACTTC. It is translated as CASSPRTETYEQYF.

Only a few counts were recorded for this clone. V usage is TRBV2 and J usage is TRBJ1-1; D ambiguous. CDR1 and CDR2 from the germline V gene are SNHLY and FYNNEI. CDR3 size: 15 residues. Trimming removed 2 bases at V and 0 bases at J, with 10 bases between. CDR3 protein: CASSETANLNTEAFF. The CDR3 bases are TGTGCCAGCAGTGAAACCGCCAACTTGAACACTGAAGCTTTCTTT.

CDR3: CAWSAWTGGYGYTF. CDR3 sequence (DNA): TGTGCCTGGAGTGCCTGGACAGGGGGCTATGGCTACACCTTC. This rearrangement joins TRBV30 to TRBJ1-2; 10 positions match TRBD1. After removal of 1 base from V and 4 bases from J, the junction contained 3 bases not matched to a gene. This CDR3 has 14 residues. From germline, CDR1 is GTSNPN and CDR2 SVGIG (reference sequence).

The V call is TRBV6-6, the J call TRBJ2-1; 7 positions agree with TRBD2. Germline V gene sequence: CDR1 MNHNY, CDR2 SVGAGI (reference sequence). The CDR3 consists of 13 residues. V shed 2 bases and J 9 bases; nucleotides not matched to a gene: 4. CDR3: CASSYVTSVEQFF. The CDR3 DNA is TGTGCCAGCAGTTACGTAACTAGCGTTGAGCAGTTCTTC.

The rearrangement joins TRBV5-4 to TRBJ1-2; weak D call: TRBD1 (5 bases). Germline values: CDR1 SGHNT, CDR2 YYREEE (reference sequence). The CDR3 is 15 residues long. V lost 4 bases and J 2 bases, leaving 15 bases between the germline ends. CDR3: CASSQGRGDNYGYTF. The CDR3 coding sequence is TGTGCCAGCAGCCAAGGTCGGGGGGACAACTATGGCTACACCTTC.

Comments on this clone: The same CDR3 also results from other DNA sequences found in this sample. For the CDR3, the DNA is TGTGCCAGCAGTGAAGCGCACAGAGCTAACTATGGCTACACCTTC. Its protein product is CASSEAHRANYGYTF. This rearrangement joins TRBV2 to TRBJ1-2, with D unresolved. This CDR3 region has 15 residues. Germline V CDR1 and CDR2: SNHLY, FYNNEI. V lost 0 bases and J 0 bases, leaving 8 bases between the germline ends.

V is TRBV24-1 and J is TRBJ2-2; D remains unclear. V lost 9 bases, J lost 5 bases, and 9 bases lay in between. Germline V CDR1 and CDR2: KGHDR, SFDVKD. This CDR3 region has 12 residues. DNA for the CDR3: TGTGCCACCGCGCCCGGGACCGGGGAGCTGTTTTTT. It codes for CATAPGTGELFF.

The chain carries TRBV6-2 or TRBV6-3 and TRBJ2-3, with 11 bases lining up with TRBD2. The CDR3 extends over 14 amino acids. The germline gives CDR1 MNHEY, CDR2 SVGEGT. Trimming cost V 5 bases and J 11 bases; bases outside gene matches: 9. The CDR3 DNA is TGTGCCAGCAGTAGACTAGCGGGGTCCAACCAGCAGTATTTT. Translation gives CASSRLAGSNQQYF.

CDR3 amino acids: CASSLAGGGTGLPLETQYF. CDR3 in DNA: TGCGCCAGCAGCTTGGCCGGGGGTGGGACAGGACTACCATTGGAGACCCAGTACTTC. This sequence joins TRBV5-1 and TRBJ2-5, with TRBD1 matching over 8 bases. Germline V gene data show CDR1 as SGHRS and CDR2 as YFSETQ. This CDR3 has 19 residues. V was pared by 0 bases and J by 5 bases, with 18 bases of the junction left unmatched.

The J gene is TRBJ2-2, the V gene TRBV5-6; 8 bases map to TRBD2. The CDR3 has 16 amino acids. Germline assignment: CDR1 SGHDT and CDR2 YYEEEE. V gave up 4 bases and J gave up 5 bases; unmatched junction bases: 10. The CDR3 here is CASSTGGAAFTGELFF. The DNA for the CDR3 is TGTGCCAGCAGCACCGGGGGGGCCGCCTTTACCGGGGAGCTGTTTTTT.

This sequence joins TRBV19 and TRBJ1-1; 7 bases fit TRBD1. The CDR3 length is 14 residues. The germline V gene encodes CDR1 LNHDA and CDR2 SQIVND (reference sequence). Trimming removed 3 bases from V and 4 bases from J; junction bases left unmatched: 5. This CDR3 reads CASSITGESTEAFF. For the CDR3, the DNA is TGTGCCAGTAGTATTACAGGGGAAAGCACTGAAGCTTTCTTT.

This chain uses TRBV30 with TRBJ1-5; D remains ambiguous. V gave up 0 bases and J gave up 4 bases, with 10 bases separating them. There are 14 residues in the CDR3. Germline assignment: CDR1 GTSNPN and CDR2 SVGIG (reference sequence). The CDR3 protein is CAWSVSVPNQPQHF. In DNA, the CDR3 is TGTGCCTGGAGTGTATCGGTACCAAATCAGCCCCAGCATTTT. Combining the CDR3 with reference TRBV30 and TRBJ1-5 gives the whole variable domain SQTIHQWPATLVQPVGSPLSLECTVEGTSNPNLYWYRQAAGRGLQLLFYSVGIGQISSEVPQNLSASRPQDRQFILSSKKLLLSDSGFYLCAWSVSVPNQPQHFGDGTRLSIL.

The chain carries TRBV18 and TRBJ2-7; TRBD2 agrees at 10 bases. Trimming removed 3 bases from V and 5 bases from J; junction bases left unmatched: 7. The CDR3 contains 15 residues. Looked up from germline, CDR1 is KGHSH and CDR2 is LQKENI. Here the CDR3 DNA reads TGTGCCAGCTCACCCGTAGCGGGGGGCCCGGACGAGCAGTACTTC. As protein: CASSPVAGGPDEQYF.

The chain employs TRBV19 and TRBJ2-5, with TRBD2 identical over 7 bases. V was clipped by 5 bases and J by 2 bases; unmatched bases: 8. This CDR3 is 15 amino acids long. Germline CDR1 and CDR2: LNHDA and SQIVND (reference sequence). CDR3 nucleotide sequence: TGTGCCAGTAGTCCATTCATAGCGGGTCAAGAGACCCAGTACTTC. Translation gives CASSPFIAGQETQYF. The full variable domain, completed using reference TRBV19 and TRBJ2-5, is DGGITQSPKYLFRKEGQNVTLSCEQNLNHDAMYWYRQDPGQGLRLIYYSQIVNDFQKGDIAEGYSVSREKKESFPLTVTSAQKNPTAFYLCASSPFIAGQETQYFGPGTRLLVL.